Given below is one T cell receptor beta chain in context. Per the germline V gene, CDR1 is GTSNPN and CDR2 is SVGIG (reference sequence). Trimming removed 5 bases at V and 5 bases at J, with 22 bases between. The CDR3 is 16 residues long. This sample is part of a study of blood T cell repertoires in COVID-19. Study details: The samples span acute and convalescent COVID-19 from the United States, Italy and Spain.

Original methodology: Reference gene primers were amplified, and this amplification served to estimate nucleated cell counts. Assay used: immunoSEQ multiplex PCR; TCRdb lists only in-frame clones, some missing. The V and J calls and clone size were taken over from that table, and D and trimming were inferred from the DNA. The top ten clones hold roughly 1.2% of a sample with 370,000 or so clones, 81% of them seen once. The sample was peripheral blood. The source of this sequence is a human donor with acute or convalescent COVID-19. The donor label of this sample is uncertain. The chain uses TRBV30 and TRBJ2-1; no clear D gene. CDR3 sequence (DNA): TGTGCCTGGGCCATTAGCCGCGGTAATCAACACAATGAGCAGTTCTTC. This translates into CAWAISRGNQHNEQFF.